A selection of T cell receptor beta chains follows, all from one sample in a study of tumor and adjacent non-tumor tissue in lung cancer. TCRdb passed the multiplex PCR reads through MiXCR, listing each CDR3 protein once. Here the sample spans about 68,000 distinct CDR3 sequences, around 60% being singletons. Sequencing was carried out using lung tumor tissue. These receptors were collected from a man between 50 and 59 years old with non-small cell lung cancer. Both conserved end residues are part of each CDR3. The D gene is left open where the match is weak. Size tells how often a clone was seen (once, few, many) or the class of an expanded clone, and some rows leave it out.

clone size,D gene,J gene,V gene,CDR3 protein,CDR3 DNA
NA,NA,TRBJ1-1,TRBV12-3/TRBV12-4,CASSLLLRGGEIGAFF,TGTGCCAGCAGCTTACTGCTCAGGGGCGGGGAAATTGGAGCTTTCTTT
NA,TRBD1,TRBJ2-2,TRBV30,CAYIQGAAGSGELFF,TGTGCCTACATACAGGGGGCCGCAGGGTCCGGGGAGCTGTTTTTT
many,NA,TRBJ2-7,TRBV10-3,CAISGARGIVSYEQYF,TGTGCCATCAGCGGCGCAAGGGGGATTGTCTCCTACGAGCAGTACTTC
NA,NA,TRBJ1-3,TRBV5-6,CASSLERGVSGNTIYF,TGTGCCAGCAGCTTGGAACGAGGAGTCTCTGGAAACACCATATATTTT
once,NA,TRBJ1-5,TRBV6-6,CAIQGLTNQPQHF,TGTGCCATCCAGGGACTGACTAATCAGCCCCAACATTTT
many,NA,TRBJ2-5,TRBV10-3,CAIAPGQLGGETQYF,TGTGCCATCGCCCCAGGACAGTTAGGAGGAGAGACCCAGTACTTC
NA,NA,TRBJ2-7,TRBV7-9,CVSSRTEGYQF,TGTGTCAGCTCCCGGACAGAGGGGTACCAATTC
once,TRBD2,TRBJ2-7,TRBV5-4,CVCSLAPGGSYEQYF,TGTGTCTGCAGCCTCGCCCCCGGGGGGTCGTACGAGCAGTACTTC
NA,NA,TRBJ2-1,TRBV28,CASRPVWAEEFF,TGTGCCAGCAGACCCGTTTGGGCCGAAGAGTTCTTC
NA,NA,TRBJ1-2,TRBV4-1,CASSQDGRGDPYGYTF,TGCGCCAGCAGCCAAGATGGCAGGGGAGACCCCTATGGCTACACCTTC
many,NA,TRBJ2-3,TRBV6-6,CASSLPQGLTDTQYF,TGTGCCAGCAGTTTACCGCAGGGTCTCACAGATACGCAGTATTTT
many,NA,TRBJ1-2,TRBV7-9,CASSSGGAGGYTF,TGTGCCAGCAGCTCTGGGGGGGCAGGTGGCTACACCTTC
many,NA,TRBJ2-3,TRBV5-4,CASSKPNQDTQYF,TGTGCCAGCAGCAAACCTAATCAAGATACGCAGTATTTT
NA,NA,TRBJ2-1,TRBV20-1,CSAPRDPGSGEQFF,TGCAGTGCTCCCCGGGACCCGGGTTCTGGTGAGCAGTTCTTC
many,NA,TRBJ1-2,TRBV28,CASSLSVNYGYTF,TGTGCCAGCAGTTTATCCGTAAACTATGGCTACACCTTC
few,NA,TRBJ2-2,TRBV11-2,CASSPLRDNSGELFF,TGTGCCAGCAGCCCCCTCCGGGACAACAGCGGGGAGCTGTTTTTT
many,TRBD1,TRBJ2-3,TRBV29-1,CSVGQGKRDTQYF,TGCAGCGTTGGACAGGGGAAGCGAGATACGCAGTATTTT
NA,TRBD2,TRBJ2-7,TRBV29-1,CSVEDWASGGRKEQHF,TGCAGCGTTGAAGATTGGGCTAGCGGGGGAAGGAAGGAGCAGCACTTC
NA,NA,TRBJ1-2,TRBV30,CVWFPPGGGHVYTF,TGTGTCTGGTTTCCTCCGGGAGGGGGACATGTCTACACCTTC
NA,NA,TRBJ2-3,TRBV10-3,CAIGDDATTYTQYF,TGTGCCATCGGAGACGACGCGACCACATATACGCAGTATTTT
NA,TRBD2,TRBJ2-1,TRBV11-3,CACSACGTSGRDEQFF,TGTGCTTGCAGCGCCTGCGGGACTAGCGGGAGAGATGAGCAGTTCTTC
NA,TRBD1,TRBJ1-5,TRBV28,CASSWDGTGVNQPQHF,TGTGCCAGCAGTTGGGATGGGACAGGGGTGAATCAGCCCCAGCATTTT
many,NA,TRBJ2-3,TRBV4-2,CASSQMTRADTQYF,TGTGCCAGCAGTCAAATGACCAGGGCAGATACGCAGTATTTT
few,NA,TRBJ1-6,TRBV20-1,CSARSRGGVNSPLHF,TGCAGTGCTAGGAGTCGAGGTGGGGTTAATTCACCCCTCCACTTT
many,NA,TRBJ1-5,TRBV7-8,CASSQNRSGQPQHF,TGTGCCAGCAGCCAGAACAGGAGCGGTCAGCCCCAGCATTTT
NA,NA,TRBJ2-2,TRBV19,CASSIGSDTGELFF,TGTGCCAGTTCTATCGGGAGCGACACCGGGGAGCTGTTTTTT
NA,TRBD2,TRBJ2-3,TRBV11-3,CTCSQGTRGGIADTQYF,TGTACCTGCAGCCAAGGGACTAGAGGGGGTATCGCAGATACGCAGTATTTT
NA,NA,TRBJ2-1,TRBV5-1,CASRRGGSYNEQFF,TGCGCCAGCAGGCGGGGAGGTTCCTACAATGAGCAGTTCTTC
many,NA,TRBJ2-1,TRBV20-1,CSAAELGNEQFF,TGCAGTGCCGCTGAGCTGGGGAATGAGCAGTTCTTC
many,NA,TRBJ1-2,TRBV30,CAWSGGPNYGYTF,TGTGCCTGGAGCGGAGGCCCTAACTATGGCTACACCTTC
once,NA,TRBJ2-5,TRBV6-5,CASRFLRGAMETQYF,TGTGCCAGCAGATTCCTCCGAGGGGCAATGGAGACCCAGTACTTC
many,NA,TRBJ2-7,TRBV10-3,CAISVRGYEQYF,TGTGCCATCAGTGTGAGAGGGTACGAGCAGTACTTC
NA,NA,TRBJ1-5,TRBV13,CAIILASGGRNNQPQHF,TGTGCCATCATCTTAGCCAGTGGGGGACGGAACAATCAGCCCCAGCATTTT
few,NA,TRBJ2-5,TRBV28,CASSLGSGETQYF,TGTGCCAGCAGTTTAGGTAGCGGAGAGACCCAGTACTTC
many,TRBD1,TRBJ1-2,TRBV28,CASGVTGTENYGYTF,TGTGCCAGCGGGGTGACCGGGACAGAAAACTATGGCTACACCTTC
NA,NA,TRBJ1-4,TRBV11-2,CASSLVRGALTNEKLFF,TGTGCCAGCAGCCTTGTACGGGGGGCTTTAACTAATGAAAAACTGTTTTTT
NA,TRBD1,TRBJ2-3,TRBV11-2,CASSWTGSGYNEQYF,TGTGCCAGCAGCTGGACAGGGTCAGGTTACAATGAGCAGTATTTT
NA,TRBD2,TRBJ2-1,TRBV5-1,CVSCGWASGSNEQFF,TGCGTCAGCTGTGGTTGGGCTAGCGGGAGTAATGAGCAGTTCTTC
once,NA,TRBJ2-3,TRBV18,CASSSPGGRERGDMQYF,TGTGCCAGCTCATCACCCGGGGGGCGCGAGCGAGGAGATATGCAGTATTTT
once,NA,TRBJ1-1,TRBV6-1,CASSPRTDYYTEVIF,TGTGCCAGCAGTCCTAGGACAGACTACTACACTGAAGTTATCTTT
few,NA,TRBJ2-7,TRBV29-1,CSVEDPMGRGAQYF,TGCAGCGTTGAAGACCCCATGGGGCGAGGAGCGCAGTACTTC
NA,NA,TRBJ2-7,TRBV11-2,CASSFTTGLIYEQYF,TGTGCCAGCAGCTTCACGACGGGGCTAATCTACGAGCAGTACTTC
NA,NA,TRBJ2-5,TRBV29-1,CIVGRTGETQYF,TGCATCGTTGGTAGGACGGGGGAGACCCAGTACTTC
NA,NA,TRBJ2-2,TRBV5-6,CASSLWQRNTGELFF,TGTGCCAGCAGCTTATGGCAGAGGAACACCGGGGAGCTGTTTTTT
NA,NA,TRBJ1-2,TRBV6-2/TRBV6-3,CAGSSPALSDGYTF,TGTGCCGGCAGTTCTCCTGCCCTTTCCGATGGCTACACCTTC
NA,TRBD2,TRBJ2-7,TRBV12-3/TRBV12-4,CASSLTSGTVYEQYF,TGTGCCAGCAGCTTGACTAGCGGGACGGTCTACGAGCAGTACTTC
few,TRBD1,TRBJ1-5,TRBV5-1,CASSLQTGGDQPQHF,TGCGCCAGCAGCTTGCAGACAGGGGGCGATCAGCCCCAGCATTTT
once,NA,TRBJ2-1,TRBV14,CASIPEGWMYNEQFF,TGCGCCAGCATCCCTGAAGGGTGGATGTACAATGAGCAGTTCTTC
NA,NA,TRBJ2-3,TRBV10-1,CASSDWTSSTDTQYF,TGCGCCAGCAGTGATTGGACAAGCAGTACAGATACGCAGTATTTT
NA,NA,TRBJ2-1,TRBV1,CTNSPLGPRGRFSKHEQFF,TGCACCAACAGCCCCCTTGGACCGAGAGGGAGGTTCTCCAAACATGAGCAGTTCTTC
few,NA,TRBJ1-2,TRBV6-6,CASKFQGEGSYGYTF,TGTGCCAGCAAGTTTCAGGGCGAGGGGTCGTATGGCTACACCTTC
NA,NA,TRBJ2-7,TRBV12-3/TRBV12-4,CASSSQVTGLDEQYF,TGTGCCAGCAGTTCCCAGGTAACAGGGCTAGACGAGCAGTACTTC
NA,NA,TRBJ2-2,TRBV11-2,CASSNQLCEAGELFF,TGTGCCAGTAGCAATCAACTATGTGAGGCTGGGGAGCTGTTTTTT
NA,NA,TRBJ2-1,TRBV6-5,CASSPIEGGNEQFF,TGTGCCAGCAGTCCCATCGAGGGGGGGAATGAGCAGTTCTTC